Shown below are 9 T cell receptor beta chains from a single sample sequenced in a study of blood T cell repertoires in COVID-19. Sequencing used immunoSEQ multiplex PCR; TCRdb keeps in-frame clones, though not all of them. Of 200,000 or so clones listed, over 80% are singletons. The specimen sequenced was PBMCs or T cells enriched from blood (not recorded which). The receptors were gathered from a young woman who had been exposed to COVID-19.

The chain combines TRBV5-1 with TRBJ2-3, with TRBD1 matching 9 bases. Germline lookup yields CDR1 SGHRS and CDR2 YFSETQ. V lost 2 bases, J lost 5 bases, and 9 bases stayed unmatched. The CDR3 is made up of 16 amino acids. CDR3: CASSLNRDRAGDTQYF. The CDR3 DNA sequence: TGCGCCAGCAGCTTAAACCGGGACAGGGCCGGAGATACGCAGTATTTT.

The sample holds a few counts of this clone. The chain couples TRBV5-5 to TRBJ1-5; TRBD1 might be the D (6 bases). In germline, CDR1 is SGHKS, CDR2 YYEKEE (reference sequence). The CDR3 consists of 15 residues. Trimming left V 4 bases short and J 4 bases short, with 15 bases between. As DNA, the CDR3 is TGTGCCAGCAGCACCCAGACAGGCTCGAATCAGCCCCAGCATTTT. It codes for CASSTQTGSNQPQHF.

V usage is TRBV10-3 and J usage is TRBJ2-2, with D maybe TRBD1 (6 bases). The CDR3 extends over 14 amino acids. CDR1 is ENHRY and CDR2 is SYGVKD in the germline V gene. Between the trimmed V and J ends, which lost 4 bases and 7 bases, there was a span of 13 bases. DNA of the CDR3: TGTGCCATCAGTGGAGGGGGTGGGAACGGGGAGCTGTTTTTT. Encoded protein: CAISGGGGNGELFF.

The rearrangement links TRBV5-4 to TRBJ2-5; 8 nucleotides match TRBD1. Trimming removed 5 bases from V and 6 bases from J; junction bases left unmatched: 6. In germline, CDR1 is SGHNT, CDR2 YYREEE (reference sequence). The CDR3 runs to 13 residues. CDR3 nucleotide sequence: TGTGCCAGCAGATCTCAGGGGGCCCAGACCCAGTACTTC. This encodes CASRSQGAQTQYF. The full variable domain, with the rest looked up from reference TRBV5-4 and TRBJ2-5, is ETGVTQSPTHLIKTRGQQVTLRCSSQSGHNTVSWYQQALGQGPQFIFQYYREEENGRGNFPPRFSGLQFPNYSSELNVNALELDDSALYLCASRSQGAQTQYFGPGTRLLVL.

This chain uses TRBV7-9 with TRBJ1-6; no definite D call. Trimming took 1 base from V and 8 from J, leaving 9 bases between them. Germline V gives CDR1 SEHNR, CDR2 FQNEAQ (reference sequence). The CDR3 spans 14 residues. DNA for the CDR3: TGTGCCAGCAGCTTAGGGCCCTTTTATTCACCCCTCCACTTT. It specifies CASSLGPFYSPLHF.

V and J are TRBV5-5 and TRBJ2-5; 9 nucleotides match TRBD2. This CDR3 is 14 amino acids long. V lost 4 bases and J lost 1; bases outside the gene matches: 2. Germline V gives CDR1 SGHKS, CDR2 YYEKEE (reference sequence). This CDR3 reads CASSPGLAQETQYF. The CDR3 DNA reads as TGTGCCAGCAGCCCGGGACTAGCCCAAGAGACCCAGTACTTC.

This clone has only one observation. J is TRBJ1-2 and V is TRBV3-1 (or the pseudogene TRBV3-2); 7 bases match TRBD1. V was clipped by 2 bases and J by 8 bases; unmatched bases: 5. From germline, CDR1 is LGHDT and CDR2 YNNKEL (reference sequence). The CDR3 consists of 13 residues. CDR3 sequence (DNA): TGTGCCAGCAGCCAACGACAGGGAGAGGGCTACACCTTC. Its protein is CASSQRQGEGYTF.

The V call is TRBV28, the J call TRBJ1-5; 9 bases map to TRBD1. Germline-derived CDR1 and CDR2 are MDHEN and SYDVKM. Germline trimming cut 1 base from V and 5 bases from J; bases unmatched to any gene: 3. This CDR3 region has 15 residues. The CDR3 DNA sequence: TGTGCCAGCAGTTTATTACAGGGGGCTCATCAGCCCCAGCATTTT. Its protein product is CASSLLQGAHQPQHF.

The CDR3 sequence: CASSLAGGAYGYTF. The CDR3 nucleotides read TGTGCCAGCAGCTTGGCGGGGGGGGCCTATGGCTACACCTTC. The chain uses TRBV5-6 and TRBJ1-2, with D possibly matching TRBD1 (6 bases). V was pared by 0 bases and J by 4 bases, with 10 bases between. The CDR3 is made up of 14 amino acids. CDR1 is SGHDT and CDR2 is YYEEEE in the germline V gene.